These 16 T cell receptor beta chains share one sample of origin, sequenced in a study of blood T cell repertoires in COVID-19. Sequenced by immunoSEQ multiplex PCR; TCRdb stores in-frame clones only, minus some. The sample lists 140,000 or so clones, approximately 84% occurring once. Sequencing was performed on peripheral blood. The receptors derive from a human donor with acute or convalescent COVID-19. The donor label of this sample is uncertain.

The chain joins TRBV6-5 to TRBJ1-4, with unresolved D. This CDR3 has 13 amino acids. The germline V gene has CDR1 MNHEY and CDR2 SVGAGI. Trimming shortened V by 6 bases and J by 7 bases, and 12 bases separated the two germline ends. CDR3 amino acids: CASRNTRLEKLFF. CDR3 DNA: TGTGCCAGCAGAAACACGCGACTTGAAAAACTGTTTTTT.

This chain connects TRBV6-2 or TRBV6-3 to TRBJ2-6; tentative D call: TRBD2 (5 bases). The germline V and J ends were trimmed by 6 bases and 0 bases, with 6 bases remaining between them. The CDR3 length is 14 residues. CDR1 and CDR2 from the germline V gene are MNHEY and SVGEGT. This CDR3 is CASSTSSGANVLTF. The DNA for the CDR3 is TGTGCCAGCAGCACTAGCTCTGGGGCCAACGTCCTGACTTTC.

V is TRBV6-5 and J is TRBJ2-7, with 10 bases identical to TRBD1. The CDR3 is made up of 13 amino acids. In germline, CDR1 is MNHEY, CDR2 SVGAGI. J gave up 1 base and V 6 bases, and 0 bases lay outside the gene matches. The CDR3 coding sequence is TGTGCCAGCAGGGGACAGGGGTCCTACGAGCAGTACTTC. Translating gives CASRGQGSYEQYF.

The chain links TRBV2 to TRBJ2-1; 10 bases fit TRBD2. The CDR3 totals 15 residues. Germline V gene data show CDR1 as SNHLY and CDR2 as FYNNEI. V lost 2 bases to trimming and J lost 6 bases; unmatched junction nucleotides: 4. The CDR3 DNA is TGTGCCAGCAGTGAACAGACTAGCGGGCTCAATGAGCAGTTCTTC. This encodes CASSEQTSGLNEQFF.

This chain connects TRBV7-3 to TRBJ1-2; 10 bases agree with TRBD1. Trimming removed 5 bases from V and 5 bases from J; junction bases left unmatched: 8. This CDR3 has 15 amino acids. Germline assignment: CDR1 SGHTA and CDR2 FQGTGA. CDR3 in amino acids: CASSPGQGGLYGYTF. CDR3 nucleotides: TGTGCCAGCAGCCCAGGACAGGGGGGTCTATATGGCTACACCTTC. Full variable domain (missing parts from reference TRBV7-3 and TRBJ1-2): GAGVSQTPSNKVTEKGKYVELRCDPISGHTALYWYRQSLGQGPEFLIYFQGTGAADDSGLPNDRFFAVRPEGSVSTLKIQRTERGDSAVYLCASSPGQGGLYGYTFGSGTRLTVV.

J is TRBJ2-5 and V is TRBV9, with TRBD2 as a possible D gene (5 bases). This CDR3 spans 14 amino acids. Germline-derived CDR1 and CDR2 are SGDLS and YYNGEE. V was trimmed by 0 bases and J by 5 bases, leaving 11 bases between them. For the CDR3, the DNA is TGTGCCAGCAGCGTAGCTACGCAGCGGGAGACCCAGTACTTC. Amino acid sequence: CASSVATQRETQYF.

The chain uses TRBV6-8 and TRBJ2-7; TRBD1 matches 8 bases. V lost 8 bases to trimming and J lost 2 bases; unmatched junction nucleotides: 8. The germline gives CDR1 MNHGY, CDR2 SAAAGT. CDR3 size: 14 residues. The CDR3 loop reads CASGGQGRTYEQYV. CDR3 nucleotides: TGTGCCAGCGGTGGACAGGGCCGAACCTACGAGCAGTACGTC.

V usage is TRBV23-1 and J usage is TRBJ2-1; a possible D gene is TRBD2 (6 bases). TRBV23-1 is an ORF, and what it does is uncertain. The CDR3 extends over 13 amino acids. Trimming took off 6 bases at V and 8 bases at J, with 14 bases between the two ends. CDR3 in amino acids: CASRGLPGHEQFF. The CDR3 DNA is TGCGCCAGCAGGGGACTTCCGGGGCATGAGCAGTTCTTC.

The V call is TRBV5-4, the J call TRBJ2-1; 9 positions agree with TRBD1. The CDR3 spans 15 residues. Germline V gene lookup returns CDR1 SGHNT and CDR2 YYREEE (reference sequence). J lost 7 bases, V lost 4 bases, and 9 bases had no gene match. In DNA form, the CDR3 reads TGTGCCAGCAGCCACCCGGGACAGGGCCTTAATGAGCAGTTCTTC. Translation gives CASSHPGQGLNEQFF.

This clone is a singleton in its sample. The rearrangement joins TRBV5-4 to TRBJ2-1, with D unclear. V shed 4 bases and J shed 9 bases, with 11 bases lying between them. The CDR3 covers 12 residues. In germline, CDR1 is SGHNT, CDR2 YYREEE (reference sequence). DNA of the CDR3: TGTGCCAGCAGCCTGGCCCGCGCTGAGCAGTTCTTC. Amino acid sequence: CASSLARAEQFF.

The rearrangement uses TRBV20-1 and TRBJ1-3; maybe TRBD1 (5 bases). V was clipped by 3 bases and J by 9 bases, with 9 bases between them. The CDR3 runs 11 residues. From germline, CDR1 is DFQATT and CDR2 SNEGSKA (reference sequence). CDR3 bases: TGCAGTGCTAGGAGGGGAGGCACCATATATTTT. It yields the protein CSARRGGTIYF.

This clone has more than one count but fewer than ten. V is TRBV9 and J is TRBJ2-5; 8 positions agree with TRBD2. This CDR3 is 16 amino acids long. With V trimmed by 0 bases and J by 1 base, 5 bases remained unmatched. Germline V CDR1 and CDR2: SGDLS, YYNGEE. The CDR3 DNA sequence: TGTGCCAGCAGCGTAGGCATTAGCGGGGTCCAAGAGACCCAGTACTTC. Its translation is CASSVGISGVQETQYF.

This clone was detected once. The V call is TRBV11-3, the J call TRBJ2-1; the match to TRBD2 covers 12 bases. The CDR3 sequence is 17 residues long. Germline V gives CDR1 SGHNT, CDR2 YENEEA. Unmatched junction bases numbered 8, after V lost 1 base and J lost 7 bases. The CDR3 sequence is CASSLGVLAGGGNEQFF. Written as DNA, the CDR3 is TGTGCCAGCAGCTTAGGGGTACTAGCGGGAGGCGGGAATGAGCAGTTCTTC. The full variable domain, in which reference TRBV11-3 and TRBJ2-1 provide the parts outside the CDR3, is EAGVVQSPRYKIIEKKQPVAFWCNPISGHNTLYWYLQNLGQGPELLIRYENEEAVDDSQLPKDRFSAERLKGVDSTLKIQPAELGDSAVYLCASSLGVLAGGGNEQFFGPGTRLTVL.

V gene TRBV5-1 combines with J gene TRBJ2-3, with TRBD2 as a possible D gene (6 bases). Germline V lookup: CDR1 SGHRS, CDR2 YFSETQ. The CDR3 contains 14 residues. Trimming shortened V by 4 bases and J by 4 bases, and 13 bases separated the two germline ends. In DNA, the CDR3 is TGCGCCAGCAGCGTGACTAGTTTCGCAGATACGCAGTATTTT. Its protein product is CASSVTSFADTQYF.

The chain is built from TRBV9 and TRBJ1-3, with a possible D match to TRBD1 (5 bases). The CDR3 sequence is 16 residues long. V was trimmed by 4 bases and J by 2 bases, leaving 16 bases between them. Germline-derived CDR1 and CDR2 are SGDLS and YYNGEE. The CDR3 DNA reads TGTGCCAGCAGCCTTGCGACAGACCCGACTGGAAACACCATATATTTT. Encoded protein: CASSLATDPTGNTIYF. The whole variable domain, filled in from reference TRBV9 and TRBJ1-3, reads DSGVTQTPKHLITATGQRVTLRCSPRSGDLSVYWYQQSLDQGLQFLIQYYNGEERAKGNILERFSAQQFPDLHSELNLSSLELGDSALYFCASSLATDPTGNTIYFGEGSWLTVV.

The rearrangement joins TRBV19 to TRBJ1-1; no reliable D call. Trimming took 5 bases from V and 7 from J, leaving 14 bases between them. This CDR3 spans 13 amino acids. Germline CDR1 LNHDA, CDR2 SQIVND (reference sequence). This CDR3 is CASSPPGWHEAFF. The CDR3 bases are TGTGCCAGTAGTCCCCCCGGGTGGCATGAAGCTTTCTTT.